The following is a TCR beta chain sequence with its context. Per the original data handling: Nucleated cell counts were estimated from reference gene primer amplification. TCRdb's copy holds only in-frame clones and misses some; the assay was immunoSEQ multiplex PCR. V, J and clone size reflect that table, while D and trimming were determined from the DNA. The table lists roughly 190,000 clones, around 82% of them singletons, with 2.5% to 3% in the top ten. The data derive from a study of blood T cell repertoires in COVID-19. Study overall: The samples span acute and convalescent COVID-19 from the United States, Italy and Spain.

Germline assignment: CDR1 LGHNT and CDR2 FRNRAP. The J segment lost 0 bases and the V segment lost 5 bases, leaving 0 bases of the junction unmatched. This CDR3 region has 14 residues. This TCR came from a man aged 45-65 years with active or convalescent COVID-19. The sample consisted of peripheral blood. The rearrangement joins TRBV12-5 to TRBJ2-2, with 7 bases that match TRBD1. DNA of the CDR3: TGTGCTAGTGGTCAGGGGGCGAACACCGGGGAGCTGTTTTTT. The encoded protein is CASGQGANTGELFF.